Listed below are T cell receptor beta chains from one sample, sequenced in a study of CD8+ T cells in alopecia areata. Libraries were prepared by immunoSEQ multiplex PCR; TCRdb keeps only in-frame clonotypes and omits some of them. The sample contains fewer than 200,000 clones, 60% to 75% of which appear only once. This material consisted of CD4+ T cells sorted from blood, taken at week 24, from a patient treated with tofacitinib. The receptors were gathered from a human donor with alopecia areata. Both conserved end residues are part of each CDR3. D genes are given only for firm matches.

TRBV15,-,CATSGGNIQYF
TRBV7-8,-,CASSEGPYDGYTF
TRBV27,-,CASSLGQGPPEAFF
TRBV2,-,CASSAQGSTEAFF
TRBV4-1,-,CASSQGGASTDTQYF
TRBV6-1,-,CASSEGVGGQPQHF
TRBV11-2,-,CASTVRGNEQFF
TRBV30,-,CAWSSQRNSPLHF
TRBV29-1,-,CSVVRFPNYGYTF
TRBV30,-,CAWTLNARDIQYF
TRBV15,TRBD1,CATSRGGTDGDTQYF
TRBV5-1,-,CASSLVQGVSPLHF
TRBV6-1,-,CASRKQMNTEAFF
TRBV29-1,-,CSVGGSLTRGGETQYF
TRBV10-3,-,CAISSGAQGSEQYF
TRBV7-2,-,CASSLIKSRGHQETQYF
TRBV9,-,CASSATWGSNTEAFF
TRBV30,-,CARRTAVNTEAFF
TRBV30,-,CAWRVVGSTFFYTF
TRBV7-9,-,CASSSATGRSLETQYF
TRBV4-2,TRBD2,CASSQGGGLAGSQETQYF
TRBV2,-,CASSVQGIYNEQFF
TRBV15,-,CATSRDAHQYGYTF
TRBV5-1,-,CASRSTGHSPLHF
TRBV30,-,CAWGLRETQYF
TRBV6-5,-,CATRFGTGELFF
TRBV29-1,-,CSVEGGTYEQYF
TRBV6-6,-,CASSPPVGLQPQHF
TRBV2,-,CASSESRGLSYEQYF
TRBV19,-,CASSINRGRANTEAFF
TRBV7-3,-,CASSPTGNYGYTF
TRBV9,TRBD2,CASSGASGTSGANVLTF
TRBV6-5,-,CASSYSGGTQYF
TRBV23-1,TRBD1,CASGRDSDNSPLHF
TRBV27,TRBD1,CASSLTGTANTGELFF
TRBV9,-,CASSVRLKADTQYF
TRBV7-9,-,CASSLALRGLYTGELFF
TRBV6-5,-,CASSYRSNSYEQYF
TRBV7-9,TRBD2,CASSPWGAGGHNEQFF
TRBV4-2,-,CASSQVSTYEQYF
TRBV5-1,TRBD1,CASTQTGERSPLHF
TRBV5-1,TRBD2,CASSKTGLAGGSNTGELFF
TRBV6-5,-,CASSYSEDGAYEQYF
TRBV2,-,CASSITGGTEAFF
TRBV28,-,CASTAPGYNEQFF
TRBV29-1,-,CSVGFSVGSYEQYF
TRBV6-5,-,CASSYSGGTEAFF
TRBV18,-,CASSPQGLGTEAFF
TRBV4-1,-,CASSPGTLSNQPQHF